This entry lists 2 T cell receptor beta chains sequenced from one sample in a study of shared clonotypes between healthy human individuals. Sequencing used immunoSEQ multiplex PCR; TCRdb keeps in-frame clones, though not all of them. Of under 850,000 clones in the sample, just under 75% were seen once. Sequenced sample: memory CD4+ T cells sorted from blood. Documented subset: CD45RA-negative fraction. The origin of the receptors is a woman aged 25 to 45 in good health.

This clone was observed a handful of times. CDR3 in amino acids: CASNHRGEQYF. CDR3 in DNA: TGTGCCAGCAACCATAGGGGGGAGCAGTACTTC. The V and J genes are TRBV6-5 and TRBJ2-7; D is perhaps TRBD1 (6 bases). The CDR3 totals 11 residues. V was cut by 7 bases and J by 7 bases, with 11 bases left in between. Germline CDR1 is MNHEY and CDR2 is SVGAGI.

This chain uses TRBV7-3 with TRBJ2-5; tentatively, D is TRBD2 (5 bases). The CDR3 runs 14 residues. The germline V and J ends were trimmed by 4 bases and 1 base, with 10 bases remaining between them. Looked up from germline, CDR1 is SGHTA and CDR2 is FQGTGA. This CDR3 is CASSSLGSQETQYF. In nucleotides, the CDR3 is TGTGCCAGCAGCTCACTAGGGAGCCAAGAGACCCAGTACTTC.